A selection of T cell receptor beta chains follows, all from one sample in a study of blood T cell repertoires in COVID-19. Some clones are missing from TCRdb's copy, which holds only in-frame ones; the method was immunoSEQ multiplex PCR. This repertoire shows under 35,000 clones, around 83% found once; its top ten account for about 67%. Sequencing was carried out using peripheral blood. The source is a man between 65 and 85 years old with acute or convalescent COVID-19. The CDR3 runs from the conserved cysteine through the conserved F or W. The D gene is left open where the match is weak.

D	J	V	length	CDR3	DNA
-	TRBJ2-5	TRBV19	14	CASMSPGIQETQYF	TGTGCCAGTATGTCACCCGGTATCCAAGAGACCCAGTACTTC
TRBD1	TRBJ1-1	TRBV19	15	CASNLRTGKGTEAFF	TGTGCCAGTAACTTGAGGACAGGGAAGGGCACTGAAGCTTTCTTT
TRBD1	TRBJ2-5	TRBV5-6	14	CASGGQGQRETQYF	TGTGCCAGCGGCGGACAGGGGCAGCGGGAGACCCAGTACTTC
-	TRBJ1-1	TRBV20-1	13	CSASSGWHTEAFF	TGCAGTGCTAGTTCAGGGTGGCACACTGAAGCTTTCTTT
TRBD1	TRBJ1-1	TRBV5-4	14	CASSSQGVGTEAFF	TGTGCCAGCAGCTCGCAGGGGGTTGGAACTGAAGCTTTCTTT
TRBD2	TRBJ2-1	TRBV5-1	15	CASSLEREFYNEQFF	TGCGCCAGCAGCTTGGAGCGGGAATTCTACAATGAGCAGTTCTTC
-	TRBJ1-4	TRBV5-1	15	CASSFDTATNEKLFF	TGCGCCAGCAGCTTCGATACTGCAACTAATGAAAAACTGTTTTTT
TRBD1	TRBJ2-5	TRBV7-2	15	CASSLGQGGWETQYF	TGTGCCAGCAGCTTAGGACAGGGTGGCTGGGAGACCCAGTACTTC
TRBD1	TRBJ2-2	TRBV7-7	15	CASSAGQGNTGELFF	TGTGCCAGCAGCGCCGGACAGGGAAACACCGGGGAGCTGTTTTTT
-	TRBJ1-1	TRBV19	13	CASSLRVGTEAFF	TGTGCCAGTTCACTCAGGGTCGGGACTGAAGCTTTCTTT
-	TRBJ2-4	TRBV10-2	15	CASSDRVVSKNIQYF	TGCGCCAGCAGTGACAGGGTGGTATCCAAAAACATTCAGTACTTC
-	TRBJ2-2	TRBV5-1	15	CASSFLQGNTGELFF	TGCGCCAGCAGCTTTCTTCAGGGAAACACCGGGGAGCTGTTTTTT
-	TRBJ1-6	TRBV20-1	14	CSASPEGLNSPLHF	TGCAGTGCTAGTCCCGAGGGACTAAATTCACCCCTCCACTTT
TRBD2	TRBJ2-7	TRBV6-2/TRBV6-3	15	CASSGGGLAGREQYF	TGTGCCAGCAGTGGCGGGGGACTAGCGGGGCGCGAGCAGTACTTC
-	TRBJ1-5	TRBV25-1	13	CASLGGENQPQHF	TGTGCCAGCCTCGGGGGGGAAAATCAGCCCCAGCATTTT
-	TRBJ1-1	TRBV5-1	15	CASSLAMTGLTEAFF	TGCGCCAGCAGCTTGGCCATGACAGGCCTCACTGAAGCTTTCTTT
-	TRBJ1-1	TRBV21-1	14	CASSKNRRDTEAFF	TGTGCCAGCAGCAAAAATCGCCGGGACACTGAAGCTTTCTTT
TRBD2	TRBJ2-7	TRBV27	16	CASSFRGRGGPDEQYF	TGTGCCAGCAGTTTCCGTGGGCGGGGGGGCCCGGACGAGCAGTACTTC
-	TRBJ2-5	TRBV5-1	15	CASSLAGDGIETQYF	TGCGCCAGCAGCTTGGCCGGGGATGGTATAGAGACCCAGTACTTC
-	TRBJ1-1	TRBV29-1	10	CSVRHSEAFF	TGCAGCGTCCGGCACAGTGAAGCTTTCTTT